The clone carrying this TCR beta chain has just a few counts. The record originates from a study of spatial heterogeneity in lung cancer. Time point given: sample taken at primary tumor resection. MiXCR, applied by TCRdb to the 5' RACE reads, yields one record per CDR3 protein. This sample has 50,000 to 75,000 distinct CDR3 sequences, with roughly 6.4% found just once. Germline-derived CDR1 and CDR2 are SNHLY and FYNNEI. Trimming pared 7 bases from V and 6 bases from J, leaving 23 bases between. The CDR3 runs 16 residues. This TCR was recovered from a female donor with early-stage non-small cell lung cancer. The V and J genes are TRBV2 and TRBJ2-3; a possible D gene is TRBD1 (7 bases). The sample here was PBMCs, taken at surgery. DNA for the CDR3: TGTGCCAGCAAACATGACAGGGAAACCCTAGCGGATACGCAGTATTTT. Residues: CASKHDRETLADTQYF.